This T cell receptor (beta chain) was retrieved from a study of control samples from healthy donors and cancer patients. Sequencing used immunoSEQ multiplex PCR; TCRdb keeps in-frame clones, though not all of them. The data show about 96,000 clones, over 90% seen once. The CDR3 consists of 14 residues. J gave up 1 base and V 3 bases, and 1 base lay outside the gene matches. The V gene's germline CDR1 is LNHDA and CDR2 SQIVND (reference sequence). What was sequenced was blood. The receptor's source is a man aged 18 to 30 in good health. The rearrangement joins TRBV19 to TRBJ1-1, with 8 bases lining up with TRBD1. CDR3 sequence: CASSIGQGNTEAFF. The CDR3 bases are TGTGCCAGTAGTATTGGACAGGGGAACACTGAAGCTTTCTTT. Complete variable domain (other parts from reference TRBV19 and TRBJ1-1): DGGITQSPKYLFRKEGQNVTLSCEQNLNHDAMYWYRQDPGQGLRLIYYSQIVNDFQKGDIAEGYSVSREKKESFPLTVTSAQKNPTAFYLCASSIGQGNTEAFFGQGTRLTVV.